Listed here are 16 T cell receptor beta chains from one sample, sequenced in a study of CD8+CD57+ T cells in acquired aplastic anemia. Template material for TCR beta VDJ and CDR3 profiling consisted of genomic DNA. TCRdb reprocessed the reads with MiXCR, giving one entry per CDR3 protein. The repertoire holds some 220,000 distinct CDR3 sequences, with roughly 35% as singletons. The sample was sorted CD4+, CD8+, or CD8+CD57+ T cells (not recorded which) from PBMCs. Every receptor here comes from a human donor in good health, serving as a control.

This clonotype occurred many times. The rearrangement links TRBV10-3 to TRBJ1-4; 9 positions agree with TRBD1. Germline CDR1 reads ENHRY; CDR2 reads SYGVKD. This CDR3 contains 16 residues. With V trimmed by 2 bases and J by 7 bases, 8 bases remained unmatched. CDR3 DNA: TGTGCCATCAGTGAGGTACCGGGGACAGGGTCTGAAAAACTGTTTTTT. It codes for CAISEVPGTGSEKLFF.

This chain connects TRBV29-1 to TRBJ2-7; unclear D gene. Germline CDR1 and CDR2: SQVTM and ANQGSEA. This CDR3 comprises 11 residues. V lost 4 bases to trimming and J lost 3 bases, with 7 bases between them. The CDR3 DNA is TGCAGCGTTGGCAACAACTACGAGCAGTACTTC. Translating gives CSVGNNYEQYF.

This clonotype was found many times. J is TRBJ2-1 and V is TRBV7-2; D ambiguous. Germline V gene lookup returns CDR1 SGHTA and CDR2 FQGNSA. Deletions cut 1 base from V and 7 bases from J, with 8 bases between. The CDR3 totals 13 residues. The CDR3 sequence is CASSLVYLNEQFF. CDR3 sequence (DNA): TGTGCCAGCAGCTTAGTCTACTTAAATGAGCAGTTCTTC.

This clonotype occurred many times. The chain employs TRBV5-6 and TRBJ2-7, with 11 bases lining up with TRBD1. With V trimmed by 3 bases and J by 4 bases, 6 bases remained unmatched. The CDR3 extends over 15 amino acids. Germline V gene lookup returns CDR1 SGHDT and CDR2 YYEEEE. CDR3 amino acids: CASSSGQGAGYEQYF. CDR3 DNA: TGTGCCAGCAGCTCCGGACAGGGGGCCGGTTACGAGCAGTACTTC.

The CDR3 nucleotides are TGTGCCATCAGCAAAACAGGGACACCTACAGATACGCAGTATTTT. The encoded protein is CAISKTGTPTDTQYF. The rearrangement uses TRBV10-3 and TRBJ2-3, with a weak D call TRBD1 (6 bases). CDR3 length equals 15 residues. Trimming pared 6 bases from V and 3 bases from J, leaving 16 bases between. Germline loops: CDR1 ENHRY, CDR2 SYGVKD.

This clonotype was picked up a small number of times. This chain's CDR3 is CASSYTSGSYNEQFF. The CDR3 nucleotides are TGTGCCAGCAGTTACACTAGCGGGAGCTACAATGAGCAGTTCTTC. The chain combines TRBV12-3 or TRBV12-4 with TRBJ2-1, with 11 bases that match TRBD2. The CDR3 sequence is 15 residues long. J lost 3 bases, V lost 4 bases, and 2 bases had no gene match.

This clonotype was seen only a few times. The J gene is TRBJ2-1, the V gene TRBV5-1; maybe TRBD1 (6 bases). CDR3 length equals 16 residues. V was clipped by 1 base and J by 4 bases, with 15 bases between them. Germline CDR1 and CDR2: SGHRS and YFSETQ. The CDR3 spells CASSLLPGQQYNEQFF. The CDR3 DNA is TGCGCCAGCAGCTTGTTACCGGGACAACAATACAATGAGCAGTTCTTC. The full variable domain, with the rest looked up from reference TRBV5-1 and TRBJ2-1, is KAGVTQTPRYLIKTRGQQVTLSCSPISGHRSVSWYQQTPGQGLQFLFEYFSETQRNKGNFPGRFSGRQFSNSRSEMNVSTLELGDSALYLCASSLLPGQQYNEQFFGPGTRLTVL.

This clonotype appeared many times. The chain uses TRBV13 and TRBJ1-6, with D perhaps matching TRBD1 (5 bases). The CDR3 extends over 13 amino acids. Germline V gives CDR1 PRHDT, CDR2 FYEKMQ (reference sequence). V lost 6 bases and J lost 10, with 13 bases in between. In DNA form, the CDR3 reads TGTGCCAGCAGGTTAATGGGGGACTCACCCCTCCACTTT. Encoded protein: CASRLMGDSPLHF.

The CDR3 bases are TGTGCCAGCAGCCAGGTCTCGGTAGGGGCAACCAACACTGAAGCTTTCTTT. Translated: CASSQVSVGATNTEAFF. The chain carries TRBV4-2 and TRBJ1-1, with a tentative D call TRBD1 (5 bases). Trimming pared 3 bases from V and 2 bases from J, leaving 19 bases between. Germline CDR1 LGHNA, CDR2 YNFKEQ. The CDR3 runs to 17 residues.

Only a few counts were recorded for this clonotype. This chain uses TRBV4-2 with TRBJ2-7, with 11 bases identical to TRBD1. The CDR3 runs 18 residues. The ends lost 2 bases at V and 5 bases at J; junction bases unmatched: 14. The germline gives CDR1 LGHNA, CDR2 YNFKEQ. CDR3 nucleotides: TGTGCCAGCAGCCAAACCCGGACAGGGGGCGCTATGAGGAACGAGCAGTACTTC. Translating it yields CASSQTRTGGAMRNEQYF.

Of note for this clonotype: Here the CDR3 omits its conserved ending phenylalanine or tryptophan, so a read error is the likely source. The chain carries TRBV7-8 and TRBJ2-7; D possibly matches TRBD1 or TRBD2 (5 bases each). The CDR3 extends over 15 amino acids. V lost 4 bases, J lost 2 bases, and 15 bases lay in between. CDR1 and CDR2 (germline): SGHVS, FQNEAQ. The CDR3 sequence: CASSSGPVNPYEQYS. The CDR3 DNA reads TGTGCCAGCAGCTCGGGGCCGGTCAACCCCTACGAGCAGTACTCC.

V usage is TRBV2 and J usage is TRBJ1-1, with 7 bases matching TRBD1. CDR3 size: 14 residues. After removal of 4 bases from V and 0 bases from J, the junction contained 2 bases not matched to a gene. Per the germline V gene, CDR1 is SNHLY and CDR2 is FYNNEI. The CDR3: CASSGQGMNTEAFF. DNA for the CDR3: TGTGCCAGCAGTGGACAGGGTATGAACACTGAAGCTTTCTTT.

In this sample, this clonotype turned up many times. The CDR3: CASSLDLGEKLFF. The CDR3 bases are TGTGCCAGCAGCTTAGACTTAGGGGAAAAACTGTTTTTT. The rearrangement joins TRBV7-9 to TRBJ1-4; no firm D call. Trimming stripped 1 base from V and 8 bases from J, with 8 bases between. CDR1 is SEHNR and CDR2 is FQNEAQ in the germline V gene (reference sequence). The CDR3 totals 13 residues.

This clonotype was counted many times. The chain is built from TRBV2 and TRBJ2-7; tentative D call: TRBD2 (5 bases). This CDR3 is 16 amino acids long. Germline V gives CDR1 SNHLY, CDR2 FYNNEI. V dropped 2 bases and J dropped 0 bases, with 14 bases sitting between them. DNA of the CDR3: TGTGCCAGCAGTGAACGATGGAGGCTGAGCTCCTACGAGCAGTACTTC. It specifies CASSERWRLSSYEQYF.

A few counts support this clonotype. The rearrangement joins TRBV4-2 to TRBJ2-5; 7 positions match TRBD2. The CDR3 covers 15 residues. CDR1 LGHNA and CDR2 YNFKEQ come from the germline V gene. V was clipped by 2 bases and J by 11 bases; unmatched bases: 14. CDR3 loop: CASSQYFLLADKQYF. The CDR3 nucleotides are TGTGCCAGCAGCCAATATTTTCTCCTAGCGGATAAACAGTACTTC.

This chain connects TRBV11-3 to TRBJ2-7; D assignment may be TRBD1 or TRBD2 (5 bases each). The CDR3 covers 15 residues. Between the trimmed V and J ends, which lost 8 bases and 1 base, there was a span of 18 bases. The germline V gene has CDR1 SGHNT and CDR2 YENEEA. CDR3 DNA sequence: TGTGCCAGCCATTGGGGCGGGCTTACTTCCTACGAGCAGTACTTC. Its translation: CASHWGGLTSYEQYF. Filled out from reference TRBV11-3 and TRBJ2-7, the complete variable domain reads EAGVVQSPRYKIIEKKQPVAFWCNPISGHNTLYWYLQNLGQGPELLIRYENEEAVDDSQLPKDRFSAERLKGVDSTLKIQPAELGDSAVYLCASHWGGLTSYEQYFGPGTRLTVT.